This TCR beta chain was sequenced in a study of blood T cell repertoires in COVID-19 (dated by TCRdb to 2020 to 2021). General notes on the study: Samples from collaborators originated in the United States, Italy and Spain and spanned both the acute and convalescent phases of COVID-19. The material from the prospective study consisted of cDNA or gDNA derived from T cells, B-cell-depleted T cells, or PBMCs. The dataset comprised deeply sampled blood TCRbeta repertoires from subjects exposed to, actively infected with, or recovered from COVID-19. A freely available public database, intended as a resource for researchers studying the immune response to SARS-CoV-2, is where the repertoires were released. Samples were obtained from the ongoing ImmuneRACE study (first 160 participants) and from 950 to 1,500 subjects provided by 6 global collaborators. A de-identified subject ID, COVID-19 status, age in years and sex were almost always included in the sample metadata. HLA class I and class II types, where available, came from metadata supplied by the sample provider rather than from assay-based typing. The research as a whole found: Clinical and demographic metadata were provided uncurated, with the amount varying by source and participant.

TCRbeta CDR3 regions were amplified from genomic DNA by means of the immunoSEQ Assay, a bias-controlled multiplex PCR. For the original study's pipeline: The number of nucleated cells in each sample was estimated by amplification of reference gene primers within the assay. To quantify the absolute abundance of each unique TCRbeta CDR3 rearrangement, sequence reads were collapsed and filtered. For each sample, productive Simpson clonality was calculated as the square root of Simpson's diversity index over productive rearrangements. TCRdb holds this immuneACCESS table with in-frame rearrangements only. Some clones are missing; in checked studies, unresolved V genes explain under half, and the rest has no known cause. Clone size and V and J calls were adopted from that table, with D and trimming inferred from the DNA. Here the sample has roughly 26,000 clones; roughly 90% occur a single time. 2.5% to 3.5% of the sample is taken by the ten largest.

In regard to this clone: Its antigen remains unidentified. Base qualities are not recorded, but no much larger clone differs from it by a single base.

CDR1 and CDR2 are read off the germline V gene as MNHNS and SASEGT. From the cysteine up to the phenylalanine, the CDR3 has a length of 20 residues. Left in the record is the CDR3 DNA by itself, 60 bases read in frame from the first base. V drops 2 bases and J drops 1 base, leaving 21 bases in between. Collaborating institutions collected whole blood in K2EDTA tubes following their own protocols. For TCRbeta analysis, collaborators shipped samples in one of three forms: frozen whole blood, isolated PBMCs, or DNA extracted from either of those sample types. Sequenced sample: peripheral blood. This receptor was identified in a human donor in a cohort sampled during active COVID-19. Recombination joined TRBV6-1 with TRBJ2-6; a confident D gene designation cannot be given. The CDR3: CASSETRSVRFSSGANVLTF. The base sequence is TGTGCCAGCAGTGAAACGAGGTCGGTTCGGTTCAGTTCTGGGGCCAACGTCCTGACTTTC.